This entry lists 17 T cell receptor beta chains sequenced from one sample in a study of OX40 agonist ivuxolimab in advanced cancers. The method was immunoSEQ multiplex PCR; TCRdb's version includes in-frame clones alone and lacks a portion of them. The sample shows some 77,000 clones, just over 90% of them seen only once. Sequenced material: CD4+ or CD8+ T cells sorted from blood, taken in a trial of the OX40 agonist ivuxolimab. These receptors came from an adult with an advanced solid tumor such as melanoma, head and neck, liver or kidney cancer.

This clone was seen only a few times. This chain connects TRBV5-6 to TRBJ1-1; D might be TRBD1 (5 bases). This CDR3 is 13 amino acids long. V lost 2 bases, J lost 6 bases, and 11 bases lay in between. From germline, CDR1 is SGHDT and CDR2 YYEEEE. CDR3 DNA sequence: TGTGCCAGCAGCTTTGGGGGTCGGCCTGAAGCTTTCTTT. This sequence encodes CASSFGGRPEAFF.

The chain couples TRBV7-6 to TRBJ1-1; maybe TRBD1 (6 bases). V lost 3 bases and J 0 bases, leaving 17 bases between the germline ends. The CDR3 covers 17 residues. Germline loops: CDR1 SGHVS, CDR2 FNYEAQ. The CDR3 DNA reads TGTGCCAGCAGCTTCCAAGGGGGGGGTAGGTTGAACACTGAAGCTTTCTTT. This sequence encodes CASSFQGGGRLNTEAFF.

This sequence joins TRBV4-3 and TRBJ2-5, with D possibly TRBD1 on 6 matching bases. Germline V CDR1 and CDR2: LGHNA, YSLEER. Trimming removed 4 bases at V and 2 bases at J, with 8 bases between. This CDR3 contains 13 residues. The CDR3 here is CASSRDTQETQYF. CDR3 DNA sequence: TGCGCCAGCAGCCGGGACACGCAAGAGACCCAGTACTTC.

The chain links TRBV9 to TRBJ2-7, with 10 bases matching TRBD2. CDR1 SGDLS and CDR2 YYNGEE come from the germline V gene. Germline trimming cut 4 bases from V and 4 bases from J; bases unmatched to any gene: 8. The CDR3 runs 15 residues. The CDR3 loop reads CASSPLASGSYEQYF. The CDR3 DNA sequence: TGTGCCAGCAGCCCTTTGGCTAGCGGGAGTTACGAGCAGTACTTC. The whole variable domain, filled in from reference TRBV9 and TRBJ2-7, reads DSGVTQTPKHLITATGQRVTLRCSPRSGDLSVYWYQQSLDQGLQFLIQYYNGEERAKGNILERFSAQQFPDLHSELNLSSLELGDSALYFCASSPLASGSYEQYFGPGTRLTVT.

This rearrangement joins TRBV28 to TRBJ1-5; 9 positions match TRBD1. Germline values: CDR1 MDHEN, CDR2 SYDVKM. This CDR3 spans 14 amino acids. J lost 5 bases, V lost 11 bases, and 10 bases had no gene match. The CDR3 bases are TGTGCCGCTAACTCCGGGACAGGGTATCAGCCCCAGCATTTT. It specifies CAANSGTGYQPQHF.

This chain connects TRBV11-2 to TRBJ1-3; 7 positions agree with TRBD1. CDR1 and CDR2 (germline): SGHAT, FQNNGV. CDR3 size: 14 residues. Trimming cost V 5 bases and J 4 bases; bases outside gene matches: 5. CDR3 nucleotide sequence: TGTGCCAGCAGCCCACAGGGGACAGGAAACACCATATATTTT. Translating gives CASSPQGTGNTIYF.

The rearrangement uses TRBV7-8 and TRBJ1-6; D ambiguous. The length of the CDR3 is 12 residues. The V and J ends lost 6 bases and 15 bases respectively, with 15 bases between them. Per germline, CDR1 SGHVS and CDR2 FQNEAQ. CDR3 nucleotides: TGTGCCAGCAGGGGCTTAAAGTTGGTCCTCCACTTT. Amino acid sequence: CASRGLKLVLHF.

The chain links TRBV5-1 to TRBJ2-2, with 9 nucleotides matching TRBD2. The CDR3 runs 16 residues. Per germline, CDR1 SGHRS and CDR2 YFSETQ. After removal of 1 base from V and 0 bases from J, the junction contained 1 base not matched to a gene. The CDR3 region is CASSLPSGTNTGELFF. The CDR3 nucleotides read TGCGCCAGCAGCTTGCCTAGCGGGACGAACACCGGGGAGCTGTTTTTT.

This rearrangement joins TRBV7-2 to TRBJ2-3; 10 bases line up with TRBD2. V trimming: 5 bases; J trimming: 0 bases; junction bases outside the gene matches: 5. Germline CDR1 SGHTA, CDR2 FQGNSA. CDR3 length equals 16 residues. Here the CDR3 DNA reads TGTGCCAGCAGCGGTCGGACTAGCGGTAGCACAGATACGCAGTATTTT. Amino acids: CASSGRTSGSTDTQYF.

In this sample, this clone turned up once. CDR3 coding DNA: TGTGCCAGCAGCGTAGCAGGTTGGTTCAACGTCCAAGAGACCCAGTACTTC. Its translation: CASSVAGWFNVQETQYF. V gene TRBV9 combines with J gene TRBJ2-5, with unresolved D. The CDR3 totals 17 residues. Deletions cut 0 bases from V and 1 base from J, with 16 bases between. Germline V gives CDR1 SGDLS, CDR2 YYNGEE.

This clone turned up a few times. V and J are TRBV16 and TRBJ2-2, with D uncertain. The germline gives CDR1 KGHSY, CDR2 FQNENV. Trimming took 4 bases from V and 0 from J, leaving 6 bases between them. CDR3 length equals 14 residues. CDR3 sequence reads: CASSRQPNTGELFF. The CDR3 region has the DNA TGTGCCAGCAGCCGACAACCGAACACCGGGGAGCTGTTTTTT. The entire variable domain, with the rest obtained from reference TRBV16 and TRBJ2-2, is as follows: GEEVAQTPKHLVRGEGQKAKLYCAPIKGHSYVFWYQQVLKNEFKFLISFQNENVFDETGMPKERFSAKCLPNSPCSLEIQATKLEDSAVYFCASSRQPNTGELFFGEGSRLTVL.

This clone turned up a few times. The chain has TRBV28 and TRBJ2-5; TRBD2 is a possible D gene (5 bases). Germline V gene data show CDR1 as MDHEN and CDR2 as SYDVKM. CDR3 size: 13 residues. Deletions cut 3 bases from V and 7 bases from J, with 12 bases between. The CDR3 protein is CASSLPLRGTQYF. The DNA of the CDR3 is TGTGCCAGCAGTTTGCCGTTACGGGGGACCCAGTACTTC.

The gene calls are TRBV6-5 and TRBJ2-3; D is ambiguous. Trimming took off 6 bases at V and 7 bases at J, with 14 bases between the two ends. The CDR3 runs 13 residues. From germline, CDR1 is MNHEY and CDR2 SVGAGI. The CDR3, as DNA: TGTGCCAGCAGGGGTGGCCCGGTGAATACGCAGTATTTT. It codes for CASRGGPVNTQYF.

V is TRBV28 and J is TRBJ2-2, with 14 bases lining up with TRBD2. Trimming took 6 bases from V and 7 from J; bases not matched to a gene: 10. CDR3 length equals 17 residues. The germline CDR1 and CDR2 sequences are MDHEN and SYDVKM. The CDR3 loop is CASRTGGLAGDVGELFF. In DNA form, the CDR3 reads TGTGCCAGCAGGACAGGGGGACTAGCGGGAGATGTCGGGGAGCTGTTTTTT.

This clone was seen only a few times. This rearrangement joins TRBV6-5 to TRBJ2-2; D might be TRBD1 (5 bases). This CDR3 comprises 14 residues. From germline, CDR1 is MNHEY and CDR2 SVGAGI. V was clipped by 8 bases and J by 6 bases, with 16 bases between them. In DNA form, the CDR3 reads TGTGCCAGCGGTGGCAGGGCCGTTGCCGGGGAGCTGTTTTTT. Translation: CASGGRAVAGELFF.

The chain couples TRBV7-3 to TRBJ2-1, with D possibly matching TRBD2 (6 bases). CDR3 size: 15 residues. V gave up 0 bases and J gave up 5 bases, with 11 bases separating them. Looked up from germline, CDR1 is SGHTA and CDR2 is FQGTGA. The CDR3 DNA sequence: TGTGCCAGCAGCTTAACGGGGGGAGCGGACAATGAGCAGTTCTTC. This codes for CASSLTGGADNEQFF.

J is TRBJ1-2 and V is TRBV28, with D maybe TRBD1 (5 bases). CDR3 length: 15 residues. Germline-derived CDR1 and CDR2 are MDHEN and SYDVKM. The V gene lost 4 bases and the J gene lost 2 bases, with 14 bases spanning the gap. The CDR3 loop reads CASSYGGEGNYGYTF. DNA of the CDR3: TGTGCCAGCAGTTACGGGGGGGAGGGAAACTATGGCTACACCTTC.